This T cell receptor (beta chain) was identified during a study of T cell responses to AZD1222 COVID-19 vaccine. With V trimmed by 1 base and J by 0 bases, 5 bases remained unmatched. Germline CDR1 and CDR2: MNHEY and SVGAGI. This CDR3 region has 16 residues. Remarks on this clone: What it binds is unknown.

Data came from immunoSEQ multiplex PCR; TCRdb stores just in-frame clones and leaves some out. The sample shows over 95,000 clones, around nine tenths of them seen only once. Study observations and caveats: Without day 14 samples, only post-peak T cell repertoires were studied. Reports indicate that nearly half of spike-specific TCRs are directed at unmutated variant regions. The donor cohort was predominantly white British with a female majority, and clonal diversity may have been underestimated. Two AZD1222 doses significantly raised spike-specific TCR breadth and depth over controls.

This sequence originates from an adult who received the AZD1222 COVID-19 vaccine. The sequencing used peripheral blood, collected 28 days after the second AZD1222 dose. The chain couples TRBV6-5 to TRBJ2-7; the match to TRBD2 covers 8 bases. The CDR3 protein is CASSYLPSGSSYEQYF. The CDR3 DNA is TGTGCCAGCAGTTACTTACCGAGCGGGAGCTCCTACGAGCAGTACTTC.